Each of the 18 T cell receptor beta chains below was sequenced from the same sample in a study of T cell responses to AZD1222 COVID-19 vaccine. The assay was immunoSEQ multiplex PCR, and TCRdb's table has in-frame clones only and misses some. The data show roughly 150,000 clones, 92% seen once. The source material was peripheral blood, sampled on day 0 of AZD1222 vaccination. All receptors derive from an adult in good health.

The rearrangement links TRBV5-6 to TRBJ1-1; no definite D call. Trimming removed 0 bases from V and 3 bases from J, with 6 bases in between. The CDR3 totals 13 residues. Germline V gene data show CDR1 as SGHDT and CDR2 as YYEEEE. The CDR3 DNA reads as TGTGCCAGCAGCTTGGGTTGGGACACTGAAGCTTTCTTT. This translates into CASSLGWDTEAFF. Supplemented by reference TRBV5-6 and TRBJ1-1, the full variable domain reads DAGVTQSPTHLIKTRGQQVTLRCSPKSGHDTVSWYQQALGQGPQFIFQYYEEEERQRGNFPDRFSGHQFPNYSSELNVNALLLGDSALYLCASSLGWDTEAFFGQGTRLTVV.

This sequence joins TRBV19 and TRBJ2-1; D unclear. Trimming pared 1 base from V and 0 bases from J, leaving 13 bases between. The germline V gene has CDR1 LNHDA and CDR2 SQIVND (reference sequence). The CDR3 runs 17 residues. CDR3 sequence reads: CASSIAPTVHSYNEQFF. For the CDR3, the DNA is TGTGCCAGTAGTATAGCTCCCACTGTACACTCCTACAATGAGCAGTTCTTC.

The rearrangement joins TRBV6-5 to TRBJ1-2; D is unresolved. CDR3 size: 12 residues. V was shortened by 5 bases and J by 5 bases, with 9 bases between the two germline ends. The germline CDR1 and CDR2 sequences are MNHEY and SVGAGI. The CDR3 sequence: CASSPTGYGYTF. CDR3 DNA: TGTGCCAGCAGTCCGACGGGATATGGCTACACCTTC.

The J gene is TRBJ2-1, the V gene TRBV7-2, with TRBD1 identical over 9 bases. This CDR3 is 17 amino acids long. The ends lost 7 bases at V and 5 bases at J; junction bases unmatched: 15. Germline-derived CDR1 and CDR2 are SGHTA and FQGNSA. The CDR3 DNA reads TGTGCCAGCATGGGGAACAGGGGGCGCATGGTTAACAATGAGCAGTTCTTC. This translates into CASMGNRGRMVNNEQFF.

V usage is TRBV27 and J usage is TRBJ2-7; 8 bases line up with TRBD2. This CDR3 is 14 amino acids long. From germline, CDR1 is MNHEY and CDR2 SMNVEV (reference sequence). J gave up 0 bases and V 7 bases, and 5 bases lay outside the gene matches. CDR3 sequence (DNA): TGTGCCAGCACTAGCGGGCCGAGCTCCTACGAGCAGTACTTC. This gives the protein CASTSGPSSYEQYF.

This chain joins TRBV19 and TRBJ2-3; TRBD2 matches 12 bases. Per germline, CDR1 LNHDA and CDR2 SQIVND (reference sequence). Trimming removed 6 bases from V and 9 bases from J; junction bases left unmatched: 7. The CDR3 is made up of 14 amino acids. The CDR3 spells CASSKLAGGGTQYF. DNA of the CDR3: TGTGCCAGTAGCAAACTAGCGGGAGGTGGGACGCAGTATTTT.

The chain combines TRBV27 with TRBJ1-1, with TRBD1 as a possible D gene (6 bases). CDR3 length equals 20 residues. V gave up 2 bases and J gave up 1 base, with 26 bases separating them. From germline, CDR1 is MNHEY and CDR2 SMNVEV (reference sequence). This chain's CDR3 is CASSLRRGRGLVVANTEAFF. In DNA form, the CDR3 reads TGTGCCAGCAGTTTACGGCGGGGGCGCGGACTAGTTGTTGCGAACACTGAAGCTTTCTTT.

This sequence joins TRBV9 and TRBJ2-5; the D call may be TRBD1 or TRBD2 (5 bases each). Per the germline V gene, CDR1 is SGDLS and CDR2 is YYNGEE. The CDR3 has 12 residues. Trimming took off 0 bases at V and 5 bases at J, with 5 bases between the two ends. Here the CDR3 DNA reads TGTGCCAGCAGCGTAGGGGGGGAGACCCAGTACTTC. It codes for CASSVGGETQYF.

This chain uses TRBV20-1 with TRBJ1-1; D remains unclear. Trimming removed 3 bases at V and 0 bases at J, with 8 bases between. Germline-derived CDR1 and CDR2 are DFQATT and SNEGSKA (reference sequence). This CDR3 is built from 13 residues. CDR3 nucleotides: TGCAGTGCTAGTGTGGGCTTGAACACTGAAGCTTTCTTT. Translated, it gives CSASVGLNTEAFF.

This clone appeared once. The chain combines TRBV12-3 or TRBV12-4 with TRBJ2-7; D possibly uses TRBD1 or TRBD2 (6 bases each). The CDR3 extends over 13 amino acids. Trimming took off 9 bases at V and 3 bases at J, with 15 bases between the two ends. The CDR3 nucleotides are TGTGCCAGTAGGCCGGGGGCCTTCTACGAGCAGTACTTC. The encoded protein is CASRPGAFYEQYF.

CDR3 in DNA: TGTGCCAGTAGCTCCCCCGCGGGGATGAACACTGAAGCTTTCTTT. It codes for CASSSPAGMNTEAFF. The J gene is TRBJ1-1, the V gene TRBV19; no firm D call. The V gene's germline CDR1 is LNHDA and CDR2 SQIVND (reference sequence). Trimming left V 6 bases short and J 0 bases short, with 14 bases between. The CDR3 consists of 15 residues.

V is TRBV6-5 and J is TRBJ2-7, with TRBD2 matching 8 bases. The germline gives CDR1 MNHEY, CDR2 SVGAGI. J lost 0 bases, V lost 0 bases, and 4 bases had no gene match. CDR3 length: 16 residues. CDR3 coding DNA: TGTGCCAGCAGTTACTCGCGGAGCGGGAGCTCCTACGAGCAGTACTTC. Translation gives CASSYSRSGSSYEQYF.

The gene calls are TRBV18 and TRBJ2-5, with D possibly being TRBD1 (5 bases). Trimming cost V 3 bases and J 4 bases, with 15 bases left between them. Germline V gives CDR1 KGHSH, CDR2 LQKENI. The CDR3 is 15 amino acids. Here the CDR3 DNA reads TGTGCCAGCTCACCCCTGTCTCAGGGTGGAGAGACCCAGTACTTC. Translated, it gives CASSPLSQGGETQYF.

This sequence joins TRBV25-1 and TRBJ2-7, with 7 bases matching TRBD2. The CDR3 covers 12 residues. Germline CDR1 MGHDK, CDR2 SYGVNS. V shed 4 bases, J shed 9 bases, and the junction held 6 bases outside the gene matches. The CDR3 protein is CASSVISGLQYF. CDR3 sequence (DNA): TGTGCCAGCAGTGTCATTAGCGGGTTGCAGTACTTC.

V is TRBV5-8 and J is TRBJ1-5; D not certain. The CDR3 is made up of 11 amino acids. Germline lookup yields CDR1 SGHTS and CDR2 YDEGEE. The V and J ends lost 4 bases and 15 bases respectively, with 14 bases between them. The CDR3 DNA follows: TGTGCCAGCAGCATACTCGCATCCTTGCATTTT. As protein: CASSILASLHF.

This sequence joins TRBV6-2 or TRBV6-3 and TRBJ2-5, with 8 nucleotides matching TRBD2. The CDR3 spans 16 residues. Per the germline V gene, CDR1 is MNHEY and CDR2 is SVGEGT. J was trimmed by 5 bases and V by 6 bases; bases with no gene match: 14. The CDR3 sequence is CASSPRAGGRGETQYF. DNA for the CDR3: TGTGCCAGCAGCCCCCGGGCGGGGGGAAGGGGGGAGACCCAGTACTTC.

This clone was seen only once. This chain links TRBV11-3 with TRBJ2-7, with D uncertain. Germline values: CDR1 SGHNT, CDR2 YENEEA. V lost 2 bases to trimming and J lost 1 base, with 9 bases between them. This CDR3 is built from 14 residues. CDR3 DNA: TGTGCCAGCAGCTTATTTCACGGATCCTACGAGCAGTACTTC. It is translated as CASSLFHGSYEQYF.

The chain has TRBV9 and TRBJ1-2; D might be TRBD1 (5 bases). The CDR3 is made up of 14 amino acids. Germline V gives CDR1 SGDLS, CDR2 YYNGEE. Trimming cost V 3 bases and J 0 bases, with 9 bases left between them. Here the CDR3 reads CASSAQVANYGYTF. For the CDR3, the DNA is TGTGCCAGCAGCGCACAGGTAGCTAACTATGGCTACACCTTC.